The rows below give T cell receptor beta chains drawn from one sample of a study of blood T cell repertoires in COVID-19. Clones were sequenced by immunoSEQ multiplex PCR, and TCRdb holds only the in-frame ones, with some missing. The sample has 260,000 or so clones, approximately 88% seen once. The sample consisted of peripheral blood. Every receptor here comes from a human donor in a cohort sampled during active COVID-19. CDR3s include the opening cysteine and the closing phenylalanine or tryptophan. A D gene is named only where the DNA matches it firmly. Not every row has a clone size; where given, it reads once, few, many or a size class.

TRBJ1-5 TRBV5-1 NA 13 NA CASSLQAGQPQHF TGCGCCAGCAGCTTGCAGGCCGGCCAGCCCCAGCATTTT
TRBJ1-4 TRBV7-2 TRBD1 15 NA CASSLDRGTNEKLFF TGTGCCAGCAGCTTAGACAGGGGTACTAATGAAAAACTGTTTTTT
TRBJ2-7 TRBV9 TRBD2 15 NA CASSVGGTSGYEQYF TGTGCCAGCAGCGTGGGGGGGACTAGCGGCTACGAGCAGTACTTC
TRBJ2-7 TRBV3-1/TRBV3-2 TRBD2 12 once CATTSSGDEQYF TGTGCCACGACTAGCAGTGGCGACGAGCAGTACTTC
TRBJ1-4 TRBV5-4 NA 17 NA CASSGPGGPSRDEKLFF TGTGCCAGCAGTGGCCCGGGGGGGCCCAGCCGGGATGAAAAACTGTTTTTT
TRBJ2-7 TRBV7-9 NA 15 NA CASSLGGVRGYEQYF TGTGCCAGCAGCTTAGGAGGTGTCAGGGGCTACGAGCAGTACTTC
TRBJ1-2 TRBV7-9 TRBD1 13 NA CASSAGGGDGYTF TGTGCCAGCAGCGCAGGGGGCGGGGATGGCTACACCTTC
TRBJ1-1 TRBV2 NA 13 NA CASTVRPGTEAFF TGTGCCAGCACTGTTCGTCCGGGGACTGAAGCTTTCTTT
TRBJ1-1 TRBV6-1 NA 14 NA CASSEVEGNTEAFF TGTGCCAGCAGTGAAGTGGAGGGGAACACTGAAGCTTTCTTT
TRBJ1-2 TRBV14 NA 16 NA CASSPFLQGANYGYTF TGTGCCAGCAGCCCCTTCTTACAGGGAGCAAACTATGGCTACACCTTC
TRBJ1-1 TRBV7-9 NA 15 NA CASIQGGGSDTEAFF TGTGCCAGCATCCAAGGGGGGGGTAGTGACACTGAAGCTTTCTTT
TRBJ1-1 TRBV3-1/TRBV3-2 NA 13 NA CASSSTTTRGAFF TGTGCCAGCAGCTCAACAACGACCCGGGGAGCTTTCTTT